Shown below are 20 T cell receptor beta chains from a single sample sequenced in a study of T cells after yellow fever vaccination. TCRdb reprocessed the 5' RACE reads with MiXCR, giving one entry per CDR3 protein. The data show 300,000 to 450,000 distinct CDR3 sequences, with about 7.8% seen just once and approximately 18% held by the top ten. The sample consisted of PBMCs, taken around 45 days after the first yellow fever vaccination. Source of these receptors: a young man who received the YFV17D yellow fever vaccine.

This sequence joins TRBV5-1 and TRBJ1-1; tentatively, D is TRBD1 (6 bases). This CDR3 has 17 residues. Per the germline V gene, CDR1 is SGHRS and CDR2 is YFSETQ. Trimming stripped 4 bases from V and 2 bases from J, with 21 bases between. The CDR3 coding sequence is TGCGCCAGCAGCCCGGGGGGGCCAGGGGCCGGTAACACTGAAGCTTTCTTT. The encoded protein is CASSPGGPGAGNTEAFF.

This clonotype was seen more than once but under ten times. The rearrangement joins TRBV7-2 to TRBJ1-1; 7 nucleotides agree with TRBD1. Per germline, CDR1 SGHTA and CDR2 FQGNSA. With V trimmed by 4 bases and J by 3 bases, 8 bases remained unmatched. The CDR3 has 15 residues. CDR3 region: CASSSQGGADTEAFF. The CDR3 DNA follows: TGTGCCAGCAGCTCGCAGGGGGGCGCGGACACTGAAGCTTTCTTT.

This clonotype was counted between two and nine times. V usage is TRBV6-1 and J usage is TRBJ2-5; D is perhaps TRBD2 (7 bases). The germline CDR1 and CDR2 sequences are MNHNS and SASEGT. This CDR3 region has 16 residues. The ends were cut back, 6 bases at V and 0 bases at J, with 17 bases in the middle. DNA of the CDR3: TGTGCCAGCAGCGTTTCGGGGGGCCGGTACCAAGAGACCCAGTACTTC. This sequence encodes CASSVSGGRYQETQYF.

The table lists this clonotype with a few counts. J is TRBJ2-5 and V is TRBV29-1; TRBD1 matches at 7 bases. CDR3 size: 13 residues. Germline lookup yields CDR1 SQVTM and CDR2 ANQGSEA. Trimming took 7 bases from V and 1 from J; bases not matched to a gene: 6. The CDR3 bases are TGCAGCGCGGATCCAGGGGGCCAAGAGACCCAGTACTTC. This translates into CSADPGGQETQYF.

The V gene is TRBV7-2, the J gene TRBJ2-7; D call uncertain. Germline CDR1 is SGHTA and CDR2 is FQGNSA. Trimming removed 7 bases at V and 5 bases at J, with 21 bases between. The CDR3 is made up of 15 amino acids. CDR3: CASTPALFSSHEQYF. As DNA, the CDR3 is TGTGCCAGCACCCCGGCTCTCTTTAGCAGCCACGAGCAGTACTTC.

This clonotype showed up just a few times. The CDR3 DNA reads TGTGCCAGCAGCTCTACCAGTGGGGGCAACGAAAAACTGTTTTTT. Its protein product is CASSSTSGGNEKLFF. The chain links TRBV7-9 to TRBJ1-4; a weak D match, TRBD1 (6 bases). Germline CDR1 reads SEHNR; CDR2 reads FQNEAQ (reference sequence). The V end was cut by 4 bases, the J end by 8 bases, with 17 bases between. The CDR3 extends over 15 amino acids.

This clonotype was seen only a few times. V gene TRBV4-1 combines with J gene TRBJ1-1; no firm D call. Germline CDR1 reads MGHRA; CDR2 reads YSYEKL. CDR3 size: 15 residues. V lost 3 bases and J lost 10, with 21 bases in between. The CDR3 DNA reads as TGCGCCAGCAGCCAGGGTGGTGGTCCACAACTGTTAGCTTTCTTT. Amino acid sequence: CASSQGGGPQLLAFF.

Notes on this clonotype: A much larger clone differs by one base, so this may be a read error. V usage is TRBV12-3 or TRBV12-4 and J usage is TRBJ2-1; D call uncertain. The CDR3 is 15 amino acids. Between the trimmed V and J ends, which lost 6 bases and 2 bases, there was a span of 14 bases. CDR3 protein: CASRSARKTYNEQFF. The DNA of the CDR3 is TGTGCCAGCAGGTCAGCGAGGAAAACCTACAATGAGCAGTTCTTC.

This clonotype was found many times. V gene TRBV7-2 combines with J gene TRBJ2-5; D possibly corresponds to TRBD2 (5 bases). The V end was cut by 5 bases, the J end by 5 bases, with 18 bases between. The CDR3 sequence is 15 residues long. Per germline, CDR1 SGHTA and CDR2 FQGNSA. CDR3 in DNA: TGTGCCAGCAGCCCCGAGGGCCTAGCATATGAGACCCAGTACTTC. Translated: CASSPEGLAYETQYF.

This chain uses TRBV4-1 with TRBJ2-1; D gene ambiguous. There are 16 residues in the CDR3. Germline V CDR1 and CDR2: MGHRA, YSYEKL. V was trimmed by 0 bases and J by 0 bases, leaving 9 bases between them. CDR3 sequence reads: CASSQEKGSSYNEQFF. In DNA, the CDR3 is TGCGCCAGCAGCCAAGAAAAGGGAAGCTCCTACAATGAGCAGTTCTTC.

The rearrangement uses TRBV20-1 and TRBJ2-2; 14 bases map to TRBD2. Trimming took 1 base from V and 2 from J; bases not matched to a gene: 9. The CDR3 length is 19 residues. The germline CDR1 and CDR2 sequences are DFQATT and SNEGSKA (reference sequence). CDR3 protein: CSARGLGLAGGYNTGELFF. CDR3 nucleotides: TGCAGTGCTAGAGGGTTAGGACTAGCGGGGGGATACAACACCGGGGAGCTGTTTTTT.

This clonotype has only a few counts. The chain couples TRBV27 to TRBJ2-3; tentative D call: TRBD1 (6 bases). The CDR3 consists of 13 residues. V shed 5 bases and J shed 6 bases, with 12 bases lying between them. Germline CDR1 is MNHEY and CDR2 is SMNVEV (reference sequence). CDR3 bases: TGTGCCAGCAGTAAGGATGGGGGCGATACGCAGTATTTT. Amino acids: CASSKDGGDTQYF.

This rearrangement joins TRBV11-2 to TRBJ2-2; D gene unclear. V shed 5 bases and J shed 4 bases, with 11 bases lying between them. CDR3 length equals 14 residues. From germline, CDR1 is SGHAT and CDR2 FQNNGV. The CDR3 region has the DNA TGTGCCAGCAGCCGCCCCGGTAGCACCGGGGAGCTGTTTTTT. It codes for CASSRPGSTGELFF.

The chain is built from TRBV19 and TRBJ2-7, with D perhaps TRBD2 (6 bases). Germline lookup yields CDR1 LNHDA and CDR2 SQIVND (reference sequence). The germline V and J ends were trimmed by 5 bases and 3 bases, with 11 bases remaining between them. This CDR3 comprises 13 residues. The CDR3 sequence is CASSWAGNYEQYF. The CDR3 DNA sequence: TGTGCCAGTAGTTGGGCGGGGAACTACGAGCAGTACTTC. The variable domain in full, completed from reference TRBV19 and TRBJ2-7, reads DGGITQSPKYLFRKEGQNVTLSCEQNLNHDAMYWYRQDPGQGLRLIYYSQIVNDFQKGDIAEGYSVSREKKESFPLTVTSAQKNPTAFYLCASSWAGNYEQYFGPGTRLTVT.

This chain uses TRBV27 with TRBJ1-1; D uncertain. The V end lost 0 bases, the J end lost 3 bases, and 14 bases lay between the germline ends. Germline V gene data show CDR1 as MNHEY and CDR2 as SMNVEV (reference sequence). The CDR3 covers 16 residues. CDR3 coding DNA: TGTGCCAGCAGTTTATCTTGGCGGGATTGGTACACTGAAGCTTTCTTT. It yields the protein CASSLSWRDWYTEAFF.

This clonotype was detected only a few times. The rearrangement links TRBV6-5 to TRBJ2-5; no reliable D call. V was shortened by 5 bases and J by 5 bases, with 9 bases between the two germline ends. Germline V gene data show CDR1 as MNHEY and CDR2 as SVGAGI. The CDR3 totals 12 residues. CDR3 DNA sequence: TGTGCCAGCAGTGGTTCGTCGGAGACCCAGTACTTC. Translated, it gives CASSGSSETQYF.

This clonotype was counted between two and nine times. This chain uses TRBV12-3 or TRBV12-4 with TRBJ2-2; TRBD2 is a possible D gene (7 bases). With 3 bases removed from V and 6 bases from J, the gap between germline ends came to 14 bases. The CDR3 runs to 15 residues. The CDR3, as DNA: TGTGCCAGCAGTTTCCCTAAGGGGGGGGCCGGGGAGCTGTTTTTT. This gives the protein CASSFPKGGAGELFF.

The chain has TRBV7-2 and TRBJ1-4, with a weak D call TRBD1 (5 bases). CDR1 and CDR2 (germline): SGHTA, FQGNSA. The CDR3 sequence is 15 residues long. V was cut by 4 bases and J by 4 bases, with 13 bases left in between. The CDR3 here is CASSSPGRHNEKLFF. The CDR3, as DNA: TGTGCCAGCAGCTCGCCGGGACGTCATAATGAAAAACTGTTTTTT.

A few counts support this clonotype. The chain has TRBV12-3 or TRBV12-4 and TRBJ1-5; 7 bases are shared with TRBD1. The CDR3 runs to 14 residues. Germline trimming cut 5 bases from V and 7 bases from J; bases unmatched to any gene: 8. CDR3 in DNA: TGTGCCAGCAGTGCGACAGGGTGGAAGCAGCCCCAGCATTTT. It translates to CASSATGWKQPQHF.

This clonotype has a handful of counts. This chain connects TRBV7-8 to TRBJ2-5; D remains ambiguous. Trimming removed 6 bases from V and 5 bases from J, with 16 bases in between. The CDR3 spans 14 residues. The germline V gene has CDR1 SGHVS and CDR2 FQNEAQ. Written as DNA, the CDR3 is TGTGCCAGCAGTATAAGGTCTGGGTTCGAGACCCAGTACTTC. It specifies CASSIRSGFETQYF.